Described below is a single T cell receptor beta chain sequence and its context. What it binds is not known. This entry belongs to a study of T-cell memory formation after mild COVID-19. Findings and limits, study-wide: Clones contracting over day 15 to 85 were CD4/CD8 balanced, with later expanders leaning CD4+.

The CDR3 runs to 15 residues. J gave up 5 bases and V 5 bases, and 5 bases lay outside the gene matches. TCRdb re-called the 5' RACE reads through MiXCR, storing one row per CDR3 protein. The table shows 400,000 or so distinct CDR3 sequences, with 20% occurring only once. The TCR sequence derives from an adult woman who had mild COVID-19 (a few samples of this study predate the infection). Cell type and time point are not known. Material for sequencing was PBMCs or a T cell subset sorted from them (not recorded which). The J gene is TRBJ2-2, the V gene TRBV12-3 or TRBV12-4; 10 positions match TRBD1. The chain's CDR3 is CASSPGQGFTGELFF. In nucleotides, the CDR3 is TGTGCCAGCAGTCCGGGACAGGGGTTTACCGGGGAGCTGTTTTTT.